Shown below are 32 T cell receptor beta chains from a single sample sequenced in a study of shared clonotypes between healthy human individuals. The table came from immunoSEQ multiplex PCR; TCRdb's copy has only in-frame clones and leaves some out. The repertoire consists of approximately 720,000 clones, with roughly 94% occurring once and the leading ten covering approximately 25%. CD45RO-negative, CCR7-positively selected cells formed the naive CD8 fraction, excluding terminally differentiated effector memory CD45RA+ cells. Sequencing input: naive CD8+ T cells sorted from blood. The receptors originated from a man between 25 and 39 years old in good health.

V gene TRBV4-1 combines with J gene TRBJ1-4; D ambiguous. Per germline, CDR1 MGHRA and CDR2 YSYEKL. The CDR3 has 16 amino acids. Trimming left V 2 bases short and J 2 bases short, with 12 bases between. CDR3 in amino acids: CASSQFPRATNEKLFF. The CDR3 coding sequence is TGCGCCAGCAGCCAATTCCCGAGGGCTACTAATGAAAAACTGTTTTTT.

The chain is built from TRBV28 and TRBJ2-1, with TRBD2 matching 12 bases. The CDR3 totals 18 residues. From germline, CDR1 is MDHEN and CDR2 SYDVKM. V shed 6 bases, J shed 7 bases, and the junction held 16 bases outside the gene matches. The CDR3: CASRQTSGSPFTRNEQFF. DNA for the CDR3: TGTGCCAGCAGACAGACTAGCGGGAGTCCGTTTACTAGGAATGAGCAGTTCTTC.

The rearrangement joins TRBV6-6 to TRBJ2-7; 12 bases fit TRBD2. The CDR3 runs 14 residues. Germline assignment: CDR1 MNHNY and CDR2 SVGAGI (reference sequence). The V gene end was trimmed by 5 bases and the J gene end by 5 bases; junction bases not matched to a gene: 4. CDR3 DNA sequence: TGTGCCAGCAGTCAGACTAGCGGGAGCGACGAGCAGTACTTC. This gives the protein CASSQTSGSDEQYF.

The chain links TRBV29-1 to TRBJ2-1, with 8 bases aligning to TRBD1. This CDR3 spans 18 amino acids. The germline V gene has CDR1 SQVTM and CDR2 ANQGSEA. The ends lost 2 bases at V and 2 bases at J; junction bases unmatched: 14. Here the CDR3 DNA reads TGCAGCGTTGAATTTACGTTTTGGGGACAGGCTACCTACAATGAGCAGTTCTTC. This sequence encodes CSVEFTFWGQATYNEQFF.

This clone was counted between two and nine times. The sample contains more than one DNA sequence encoding this CDR3. The chain employs TRBV27 and TRBJ1-4, with D possibly TRBD1 on 5 matching bases. Deletions cut 1 base from V and 6 bases from J, with 9 bases between. CDR1 MNHEY and CDR2 SMNVEV come from the germline V gene (reference sequence). This CDR3 is built from 14 residues. This CDR3 reads CASSLLGEDEKLFF. The CDR3 bases are TGTGCCAGCAGTTTATTGGGGGAGGATGAAAAACTGTTTTTT.

The rearrangement uses TRBV7-9 and TRBJ1-1, with 9 bases that match TRBD1. This CDR3 has 13 residues. The trim removed 8 bases at V and 6 bases at J, leaving 7 bases unmatched. Germline V gives CDR1 SEHNR, CDR2 FQNEAQ (reference sequence). CDR3 protein: CASLDRGDAEAFF. The CDR3 DNA sequence: TGTGCCAGCCTGGACAGGGGAGACGCTGAAGCTTTCTTT.

The genes are TRBV4-1 and TRBJ2-5; tentatively, D is TRBD1 (5 bases). The CDR3 extends over 17 amino acids. The V end lost 0 bases, the J end lost 2 bases, and 16 bases lay between the germline ends. CDR1 is MGHRA, CDR2 YSYEKL, per germline. CDR3 residues: CASSQDVPAGLQETQYF. The CDR3 coding sequence is TGCGCCAGCAGCCAAGATGTTCCGGCAGGGTTACAAGAGACCCAGTACTTC.

This chain connects TRBV28 to TRBJ2-5, with 13 bases identical to TRBD2. The DNA end lines up better with TRBJ2-7; the J call may be wrong. This CDR3 has 18 amino acids. CDR1 MDHEN and CDR2 SYDVKM come from the germline V gene. CDR3 nucleotides: TGTGCCAGCAGTACGCAGGGACTAGCGGGACGTCGTTCCTACGAGCAGTACTTC. Its protein product is CASSTQGLAGRRSYEQYF.

The V and J genes are TRBV27 and TRBJ1-2, with D possibly TRBD1 on 5 matching bases. Trimming took 2 bases from V and 4 from J, leaving 14 bases between them. Germline assignment: CDR1 MNHEY and CDR2 SMNVEV (reference sequence). The CDR3 totals 15 residues. The CDR3 loop is CASSLTPGGTYGYTF. The CDR3 coding sequence is TGTGCCAGCAGTTTAACGCCAGGCGGGACCTATGGCTACACCTTC.

This chain joins TRBV2 and TRBJ2-3; possibly TRBD2 for D (6 bases). The CDR3 has 14 residues. With 10 bases removed from V and 5 bases from J, the gap between germline ends came to 19 bases. Germline-derived CDR1 and CDR2 are SNHLY and FYNNEI. The CDR3 nucleotides are TGTGCCAAAGGGCGGAGCGGGCGGGAAGATACGCAGTATTTT. Its translation: CAKGRSGREDTQYF.

The V gene is TRBV5-8, the J gene TRBJ1-5, with D unresolved. Per germline, CDR1 SGHTS and CDR2 YDEGEE. The CDR3 has 18 residues. Trimming shortened V by 4 bases and J by 4 bases, and 24 bases separated the two germline ends. The CDR3 protein is CASSEGGGLVRLNQPQHF. The DNA for the CDR3 is TGTGCCAGCAGCGAGGGCGGTGGACTCGTACGACTAAATCAGCCCCAGCATTTT.

The chain is built from TRBV6-5 and TRBJ1-6, with 9 bases fitting TRBD1. CDR1 and CDR2 (germline): MNHEY, SVGAGI. The V gene end was trimmed by 0 bases and the J gene end by 7 bases; junction bases not matched to a gene: 4. This CDR3 comprises 16 residues. CDR3 amino acids: CASSYSKGQGNSPLHF. CDR3 bases: TGTGCCAGCAGTTACTCGAAGGGACAGGGCAATTCACCCCTCCACTTT.

The CDR3, as DNA: TGTGCCAGCAGTTTGTCCGGGACAGGGGCAGATACGCAGTATTTT. The encoded protein is CASSLSGTGADTQYF. The chain joins TRBV27 to TRBJ2-3; 10 nucleotides line up with TRBD1. Per the germline V gene, CDR1 is MNHEY and CDR2 is SMNVEV (reference sequence). The V segment lost 3 bases and the J segment 4 bases; nucleotides outside the gene matches: 4. This CDR3 is built from 15 residues.

The V call is TRBV19, the J call TRBJ2-7; 7 nucleotides match TRBD2. The germline V gene encodes CDR1 LNHDA and CDR2 SQIVND (reference sequence). The CDR3 sequence is 14 residues long. V lost 5 bases and J lost 0; bases outside the gene matches: 4. Written as DNA, the CDR3 is TGTGCCAGTAGTCCCGCTAGCGGCTCCTACGAGCAGTACTTC. This gives the protein CASSPASGSYEQYF.

V usage is TRBV29-1 and J usage is TRBJ2-7; 7 positions match TRBD2. V was clipped by 6 bases and J by 7 bases; unmatched bases: 9. The germline V gene encodes CDR1 SQVTM and CDR2 ANQGSEA. The CDR3 runs 12 residues. The CDR3, as DNA: TGCAGCGTAACAAGATGGGAGGGGGAGCAGTACTTC. Translation: CSVTRWEGEQYF.

The chain combines TRBV9 with TRBJ2-1, with a tentative D call TRBD2 (6 bases). This CDR3 has 15 residues. The V gene's germline CDR1 is SGDLS and CDR2 YYNGEE. The V end lost 3 bases, the J end lost 0 bases, and 10 bases lay between the germline ends. The CDR3 DNA reads as TGTGCCAGCAGCGGGGGGGATAGCTCCTACAATGAGCAGTTCTTC. This codes for CASSGGDSSYNEQFF.

J is TRBJ2-1 and V is TRBV27; D might be TRBD2 (6 bases). The CDR3 has 19 residues. Germline V lookup: CDR1 MNHEY, CDR2 SMNVEV (reference sequence). The germline V and J ends were trimmed by 6 bases and 5 bases, with 29 bases remaining between them. CDR3 coding DNA: TGTGCCAGCAGAGGTACAGGATACCCTGGGACTGGACCACACAATGAGCAGTTCTTC. It yields the protein CASRGTGYPGTGPHNEQFF.

The rearrangement joins TRBV5-1 to TRBJ2-7; 11 bases fit TRBD1. The length of the CDR3 is 16 residues. The ends lost 0 bases at V and 2 bases at J; junction bases unmatched: 4. CDR1 is SGHRS and CDR2 is YFSETQ in the germline V gene. As DNA, the CDR3 is TGCGCCAGCAGCTTGGGGGCGGGACAGGGGGCCTACGAGCAGTACTTC. It encodes CASSLGAGQGAYEQYF.

This chain joins TRBV7-8 and TRBJ2-7; D gene ambiguous. V was cut by 4 bases and J by 2 bases, with 15 bases left in between. The CDR3 extends over 15 amino acids. Germline-derived CDR1 and CDR2 are SGHVS and FQNEAQ. Here the CDR3 DNA reads TGTGCCAGCAGCTCTCACCCGGCTGGTACCTACGAGCAGTACTTC. Its translation is CASSSHPAGTYEQYF.

The chain carries TRBV13 and TRBJ1-1; 8 nucleotides align to TRBD1. The CDR3 spans 13 residues. Unmatched junction bases numbered 7, after V lost 10 bases and J lost 3 bases. Germline loops: CDR1 PRHDT, CDR2 FYEKMQ (reference sequence). The CDR3 sequence is CATQGARHTEAFF. CDR3 sequence (DNA): TGTGCCACCCAGGGGGCGCGCCACACTGAAGCTTTCTTT.

The gene calls are TRBV18 and TRBJ1-5; TRBD1 might be the D (6 bases). This CDR3 is built from 19 residues. Germline CDR1 KGHSH, CDR2 LQKENI. Trimming removed 2 bases from V and 0 bases from J, with 20 bases in between. The CDR3 nucleotides are TGTGCCAGCTCACCAATGGCCGACACAGGGTACGATAGCAATCAGCCCCAGCATTTT. This translates into CASSPMADTGYDSNQPQHF. Full variable domain (missing parts from reference TRBV18 and TRBJ1-5): NAGVMQNPRHLVRRRGQEARLRCSPMKGHSHVYWYRQLPEEGLKFMVYLQKENIIDESGMPKERFSAEFPKEGPSILRIQQVVRGDSAAYFCASSPMADTGYDSNQPQHFGDGTRLSIL.

This clone was picked up one time. The chain carries TRBV19 and TRBJ2-5; no reliable D call. This CDR3 has 16 residues. CDR1 is LNHDA, CDR2 SQIVND, per germline (reference sequence). V gave up 4 bases and J gave up 3 bases, with 18 bases separating them. The CDR3 DNA sequence: TGTGCCAGTAGTACCGCCCTTTGGACCGCGAAAGAGACCCAGTACTTC. Protein product: CASSTALWTAKETQYF.

The table lists this clone with a count of one. The CDR3 sequence is CAISYREWSTGELFF. CDR3 in DNA: TGTGCCATCAGTTACAGGGAATGGAGCACCGGGGAGCTGTTTTTT. The chain uses TRBV10-3 and TRBJ2-2, with D maybe TRBD1 (6 bases). The CDR3 is 15 residues long. CDR1 is ENHRY, CDR2 SYGVKD, per germline. The V end was cut by 5 bases, the J end by 4 bases, with 14 bases between.

This clone has a handful of counts. This rearrangement joins TRBV28 to TRBJ2-7; possibly TRBD1 for D (6 bases). Germline CDR1 is MDHEN and CDR2 is SYDVKM. CDR3 size: 15 residues. V was trimmed by 8 bases and J by 2 bases, leaving 19 bases between them. The DNA of the CDR3 is TGTGCCAGCGAAACTACGGAGACAGGTCCCTACGAGCAGTACTTC. It translates to CASETTETGPYEQYF.

The V call is TRBV4-2, the J call TRBJ2-1, with 9 bases identical to TRBD2. Germline V gene sequence: CDR1 LGHNA, CDR2 YNFKEQ. The length of the CDR3 is 16 residues. J lost 1 base, V lost 5 bases, and 6 bases had no gene match. The CDR3, as DNA: TGTGCCAGCAGCGCCCATAGCGGGAGTTCCTACAATGAGCAGTTCTTC. This codes for CASSAHSGSSYNEQFF.

This clone has just one count. V is TRBV5-8 and J is TRBJ2-2, with D perhaps TRBD2 (6 bases). CDR1 and CDR2 from the germline V gene are SGHTS and YDEGEE. V was shortened by 4 bases and J by 0 bases, with 10 bases between the two germline ends. The CDR3 runs to 15 residues. The CDR3 nucleotides read TGTGCCAGCAGCACCGGGACTTCGAACACCGGGGAGCTGTTTTTT. Amino acid sequence: CASSTGTSNTGELFF. Full variable domain (remainder filled in from reference TRBV5-8 and TRBJ2-2): EAGVTQSPTHLIKTRGQQATLRCSPISGHTSVYWYQQALGLGLQFLLWYDEGEERNRGNFPPRFSGRQFPNYSSELNVNALELEDSALYLCASSTGTSNTGELFFGEGSRLTVL.

This chain connects TRBV7-9 to TRBJ1-5; TRBD1 might be the D (5 bases). The CDR3 runs 18 residues. The germline V and J ends were trimmed by 1 base and 7 bases, with 23 bases remaining between them. Looked up from germline, CDR1 is SEHNR and CDR2 is FQNEAQ (reference sequence). The chain's CDR3 is CASSLGPHDSLLGQPQHF. CDR3 in DNA: TGTGCCAGCAGCTTAGGGCCACATGACAGCCTCCTCGGGCAGCCCCAGCATTTT.

The gene calls are TRBV19 and TRBJ2-3; D is unresolved. CDR3 length: 19 residues. CDR1 is LNHDA, CDR2 SQIVND, per germline (reference sequence). Trimming shortened V by 0 bases and J by 1 base, and 20 bases separated the two germline ends. The CDR3 region is CASSIDTLWNREGTDTQYF. Here the CDR3 DNA reads TGTGCCAGTAGTATAGACACCCTATGGAACAGAGAAGGCACAGATACGCAGTATTTT.

This chain connects TRBV27 to TRBJ1-1; maybe TRBD1 (6 bases). Trimming cost V 7 bases and J 1 base, with 16 bases left between them. This CDR3 contains 15 residues. From germline, CDR1 is MNHEY and CDR2 SMNVEV (reference sequence). The CDR3 reads CASNQRRGRNTEAFF. The CDR3 DNA is TGTGCCAGCAATCAACGTAGGGGGAGGAACACTGAAGCTTTCTTT.

The table lists this clone with a count of one. This chain connects TRBV14 to TRBJ2-1, with TRBD2 as a possible D gene (6 bases). CDR3 length: 14 amino acids. V shed 6 bases and J shed 4 bases, with 13 bases lying between them. Per germline, CDR1 SGHDN and CDR2 FVKESK. CDR3 amino acids: CASRPGSLYNEQFF. The DNA of the CDR3 is TGTGCCAGCAGACCCGGGAGTTTGTACAATGAGCAGTTCTTC.

Of note for this clone: In the same sample, other DNA sequences code for this CDR3. The V gene is TRBV28, the J gene TRBJ1-1, with TRBD1 as a possible D gene (5 bases). The germline V gene encodes CDR1 MDHEN and CDR2 SYDVKM. This CDR3 comprises 13 residues. V lost 3 bases to trimming and J lost 1 base, with 6 bases between them. The CDR3 reads CASSLGGNTEAFF. As DNA, the CDR3 is TGTGCCAGCAGTTTGGGGGGGAACACTGAAGCTTTCTTT.

V is TRBV6-4 and J is TRBJ2-6; 7 bases fit TRBD2. The CDR3 length is 15 residues. V trimming: 4 bases; J trimming: 0 bases; junction bases outside the gene matches: 0. CDR1 and CDR2 (germline): MRHNA, SNTAGT. The CDR3 region has the DNA TGTGCCAGCAGTGCTAGCGGCTCTGGGGCCAACGTCCTGACTTTC. It specifies CASSASGSGANVLTF.